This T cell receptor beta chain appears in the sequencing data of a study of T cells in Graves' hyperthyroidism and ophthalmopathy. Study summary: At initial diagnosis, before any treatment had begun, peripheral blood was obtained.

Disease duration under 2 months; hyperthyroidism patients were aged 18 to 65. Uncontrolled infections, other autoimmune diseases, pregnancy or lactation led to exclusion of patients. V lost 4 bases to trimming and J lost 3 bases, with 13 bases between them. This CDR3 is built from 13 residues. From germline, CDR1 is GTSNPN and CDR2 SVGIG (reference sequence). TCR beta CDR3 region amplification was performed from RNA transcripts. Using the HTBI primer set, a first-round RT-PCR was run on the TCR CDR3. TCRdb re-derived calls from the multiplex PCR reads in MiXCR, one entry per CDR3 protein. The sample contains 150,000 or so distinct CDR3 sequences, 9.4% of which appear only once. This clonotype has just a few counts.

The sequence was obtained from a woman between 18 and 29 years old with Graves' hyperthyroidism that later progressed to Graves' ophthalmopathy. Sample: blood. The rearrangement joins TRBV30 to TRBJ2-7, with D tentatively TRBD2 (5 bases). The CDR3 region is CAWTSSLLYEQYF. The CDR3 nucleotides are TGTGCCTGGACGTCTAGCCTACTCTACGAGCAGTACTTC.